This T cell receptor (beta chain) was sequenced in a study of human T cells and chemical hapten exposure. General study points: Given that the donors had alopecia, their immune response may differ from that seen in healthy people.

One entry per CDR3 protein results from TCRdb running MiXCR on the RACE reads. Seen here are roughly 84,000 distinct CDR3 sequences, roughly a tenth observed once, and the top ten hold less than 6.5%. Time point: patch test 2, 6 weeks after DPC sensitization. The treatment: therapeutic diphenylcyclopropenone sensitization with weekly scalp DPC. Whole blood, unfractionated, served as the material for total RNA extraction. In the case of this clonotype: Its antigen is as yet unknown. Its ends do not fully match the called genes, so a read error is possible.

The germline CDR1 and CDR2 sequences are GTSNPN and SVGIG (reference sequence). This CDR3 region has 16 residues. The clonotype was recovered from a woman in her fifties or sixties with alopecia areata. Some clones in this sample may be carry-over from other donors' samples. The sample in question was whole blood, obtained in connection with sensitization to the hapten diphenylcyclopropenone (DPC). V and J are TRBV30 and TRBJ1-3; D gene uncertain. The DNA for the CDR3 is TGTGCCTGGAGCCGTCGGGGTTCGAGCTCTGGAGACACCATATATTTT. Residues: CAWSRRGSSSGDTIYF.